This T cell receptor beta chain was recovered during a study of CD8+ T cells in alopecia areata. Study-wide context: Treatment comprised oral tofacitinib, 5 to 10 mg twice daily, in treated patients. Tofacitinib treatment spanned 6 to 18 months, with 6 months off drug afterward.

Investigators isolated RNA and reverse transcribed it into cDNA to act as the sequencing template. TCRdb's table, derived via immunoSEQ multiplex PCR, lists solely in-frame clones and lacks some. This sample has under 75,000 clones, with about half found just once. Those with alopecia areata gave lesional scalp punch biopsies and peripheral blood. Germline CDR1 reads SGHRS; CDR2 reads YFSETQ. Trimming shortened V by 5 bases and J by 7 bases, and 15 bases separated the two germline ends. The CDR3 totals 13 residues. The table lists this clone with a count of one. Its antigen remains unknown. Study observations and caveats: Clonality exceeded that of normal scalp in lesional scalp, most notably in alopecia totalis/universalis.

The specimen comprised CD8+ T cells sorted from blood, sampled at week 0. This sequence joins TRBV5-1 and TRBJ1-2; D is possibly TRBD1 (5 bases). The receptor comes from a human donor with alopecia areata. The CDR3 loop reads CASSFGGVAGYTF. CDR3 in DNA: TGCGCCAGCAGTTTTGGGGGGGTAGCTGGCTACACCTTC.